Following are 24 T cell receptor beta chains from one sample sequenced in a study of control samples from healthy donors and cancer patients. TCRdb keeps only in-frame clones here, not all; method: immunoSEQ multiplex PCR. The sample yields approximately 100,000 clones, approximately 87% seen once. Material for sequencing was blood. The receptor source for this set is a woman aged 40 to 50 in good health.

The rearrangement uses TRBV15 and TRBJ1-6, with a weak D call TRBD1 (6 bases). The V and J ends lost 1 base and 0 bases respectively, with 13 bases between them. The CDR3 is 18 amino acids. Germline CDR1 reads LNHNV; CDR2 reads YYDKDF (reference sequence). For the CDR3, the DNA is TGTGCCACCAGCAGAGTACAGGGCGTGAGCTCCTATAATTCACCCCTCCACTTT. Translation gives CATSRVQGVSSYNSPLHF.

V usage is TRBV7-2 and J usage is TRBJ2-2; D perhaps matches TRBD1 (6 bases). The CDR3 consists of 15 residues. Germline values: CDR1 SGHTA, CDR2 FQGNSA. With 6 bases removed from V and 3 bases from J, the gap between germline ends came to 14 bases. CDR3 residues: CASRPGTSDTGELFF. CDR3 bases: TGTGCCAGCAGACCCGGGACATCAGACACCGGGGAGCTGTTTTTT.

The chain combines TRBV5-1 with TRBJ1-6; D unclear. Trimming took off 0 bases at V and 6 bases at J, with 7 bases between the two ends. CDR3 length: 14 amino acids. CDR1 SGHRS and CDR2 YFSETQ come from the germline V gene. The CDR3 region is CASSLGIGNSPLHF. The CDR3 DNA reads TGCGCCAGCAGCTTGGGCATCGGTAATTCACCCCTCCACTTT.

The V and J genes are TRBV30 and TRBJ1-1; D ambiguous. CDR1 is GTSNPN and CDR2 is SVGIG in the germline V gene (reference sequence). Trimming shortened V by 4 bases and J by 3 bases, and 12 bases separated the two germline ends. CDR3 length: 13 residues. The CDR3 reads CAWKETYYTEAFF. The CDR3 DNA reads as TGTGCCTGGAAGGAGACCTACTACACTGAAGCTTTCTTT.

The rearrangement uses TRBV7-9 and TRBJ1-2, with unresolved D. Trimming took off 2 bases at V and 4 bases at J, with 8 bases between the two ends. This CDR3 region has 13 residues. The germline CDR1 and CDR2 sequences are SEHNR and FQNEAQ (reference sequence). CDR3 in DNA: TGTGCCAGCAGCTTACCTCAGATCTATGGCTACACCTTC. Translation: CASSLPQIYGYTF. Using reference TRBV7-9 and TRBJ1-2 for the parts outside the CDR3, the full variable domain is DTGVSQNPRHKITKRGQNVTFRCDPISEHNRLYWYRQTLGQGPEFLTYFQNEAQLEKSRLLSDRFSAERPKGSFSTLEIQRTEQGDSAMYLCASSLPQIYGYTFGSGTRLTVV.

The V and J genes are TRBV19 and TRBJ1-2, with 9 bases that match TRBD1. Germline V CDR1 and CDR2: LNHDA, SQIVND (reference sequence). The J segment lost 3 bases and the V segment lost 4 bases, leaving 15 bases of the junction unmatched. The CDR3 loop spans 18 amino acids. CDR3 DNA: TGTGCCAGTAGTACCCGAGGACAGGGGACCGAGCGGGACTATGGCTACACCTTC. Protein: CASSTRGQGTERDYGYTF.

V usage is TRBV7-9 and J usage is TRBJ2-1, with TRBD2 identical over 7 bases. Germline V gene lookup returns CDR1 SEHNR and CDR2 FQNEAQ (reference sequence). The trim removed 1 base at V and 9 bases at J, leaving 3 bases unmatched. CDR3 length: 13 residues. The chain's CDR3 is CASSLDSGGEQFF. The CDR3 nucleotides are TGTGCCAGCAGCTTAGATTCGGGGGGTGAGCAGTTCTTC. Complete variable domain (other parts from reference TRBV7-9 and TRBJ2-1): DTGVSQNPRHKITKRGQNVTFRCDPISEHNRLYWYRQTLGQGPEFLTYFQNEAQLEKSRLLSDRFSAERPKGSFSTLEIQRTEQGDSAMYLCASSLDSGGEQFFGPGTRLTVL.

The CDR3 DNA sequence: TGTGCCAGCAGCCTAGGCTCAGGCTCCTACAATGAGCAGTTCTTC. Translated, it gives CASSLGSGSYNEQFF. V is TRBV5-6 and J is TRBJ2-1; D gene uncertain. Trimming stripped 4 bases from V and 0 bases from J, with 11 bases between. CDR3 size: 15 residues. The V gene's germline CDR1 is SGHDT and CDR2 YYEEEE.

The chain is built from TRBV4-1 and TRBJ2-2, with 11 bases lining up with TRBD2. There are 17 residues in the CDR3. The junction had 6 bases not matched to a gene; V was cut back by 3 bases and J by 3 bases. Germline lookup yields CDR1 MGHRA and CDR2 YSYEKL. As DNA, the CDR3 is TGCGCCAGCAGCCAGGATGGACTAGCGGGTTACACCGGGGAGCTGTTTTTT. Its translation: CASSQDGLAGYTGELFF.

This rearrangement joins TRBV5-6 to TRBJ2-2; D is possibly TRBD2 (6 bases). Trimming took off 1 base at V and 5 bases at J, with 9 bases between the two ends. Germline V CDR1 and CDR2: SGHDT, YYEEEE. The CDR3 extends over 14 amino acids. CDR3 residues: CASSLWAGTGELFF. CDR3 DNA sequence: TGTGCCAGCAGCTTGTGGGCGGGAACCGGGGAGCTGTTTTTT.

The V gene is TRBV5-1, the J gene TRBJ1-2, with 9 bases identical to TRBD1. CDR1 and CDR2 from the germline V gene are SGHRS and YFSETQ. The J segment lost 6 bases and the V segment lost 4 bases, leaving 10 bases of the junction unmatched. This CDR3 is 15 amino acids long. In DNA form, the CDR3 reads TGCGCCAGCAGCCCGAGCCTACAGGGGGCGAATGGCTACACCTTC. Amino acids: CASSPSLQGANGYTF.

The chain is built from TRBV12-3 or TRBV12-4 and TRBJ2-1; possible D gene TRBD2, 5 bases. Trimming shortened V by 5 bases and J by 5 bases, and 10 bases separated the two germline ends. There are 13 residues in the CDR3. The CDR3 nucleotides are TGTGCCAGCAGTACCCCAGCGGACAATGAGCAGTTCTTC. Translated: CASSTPADNEQFF.

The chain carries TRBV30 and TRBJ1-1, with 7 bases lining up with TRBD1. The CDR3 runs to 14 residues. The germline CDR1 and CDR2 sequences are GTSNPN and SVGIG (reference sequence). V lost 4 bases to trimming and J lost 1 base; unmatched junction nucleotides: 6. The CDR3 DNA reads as TGTGCCTGGAAGATCCGGGACAGGAACACTGAAGCTTTCTTT. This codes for CAWKIRDRNTEAFF.

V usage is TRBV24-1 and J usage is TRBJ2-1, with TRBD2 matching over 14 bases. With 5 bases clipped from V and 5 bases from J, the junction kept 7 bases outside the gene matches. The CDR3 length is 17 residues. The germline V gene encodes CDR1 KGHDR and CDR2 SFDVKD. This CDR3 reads CATSVLTSGGEDNEQFF. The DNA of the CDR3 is TGTGCCACCAGTGTCTTGACTAGCGGGGGGGAAGACAATGAGCAGTTCTTC.

CDR3 protein: CASSLERPLGTGRNQPQHF. The CDR3, as DNA: TGTGCCAGCAGCTTAGAGAGGCCCCTCGGGACAGGGCGCAATCAGCCCCAGCATTTT. The chain carries TRBV7-8 and TRBJ1-5; TRBD1 matches 9 bases. Unmatched junction bases numbered 12, after V lost 1 base and J lost 2 bases. The CDR3 loop spans 19 amino acids. CDR1 and CDR2 (germline): SGHVS, FQNEAQ.

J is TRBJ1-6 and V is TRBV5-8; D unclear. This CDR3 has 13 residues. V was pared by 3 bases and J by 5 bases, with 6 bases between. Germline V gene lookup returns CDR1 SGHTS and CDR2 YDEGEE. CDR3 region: CASSWTDNSPLHF. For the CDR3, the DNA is TGTGCCAGCAGCTGGACGGATAATTCACCCCTCCACTTT.

The CDR3 sequence is CAIRGQGVSTEAFF. The CDR3 DNA is TGTGCCATCAGGGGACAGGGGGTTTCCACTGAAGCTTTCTTT. The chain recombines TRBV10-3 with TRBJ1-1, with 11 positions matching TRBD1. The CDR3 contains 14 residues. Germline CDR1 ENHRY, CDR2 SYGVKD. V was pared by 6 bases and J by 4 bases, with 4 bases of the junction left unmatched.

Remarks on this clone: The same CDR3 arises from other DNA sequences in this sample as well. The CDR3 DNA reads as TGTGCCAGCAGCCAAGAGCCAGGGCCCTATGGCTACACCTTC. Translating gives CASSQEPGPYGYTF. The chain recombines TRBV3-1 (or the pseudogene TRBV3-2) with TRBJ1-2, with D perhaps matching TRBD1 (5 bases). Per germline, CDR1 LGHDT and CDR2 YNNKEL (reference sequence). V lost 0 bases and J 4 bases, leaving 9 bases between the germline ends. This CDR3 has 14 residues.

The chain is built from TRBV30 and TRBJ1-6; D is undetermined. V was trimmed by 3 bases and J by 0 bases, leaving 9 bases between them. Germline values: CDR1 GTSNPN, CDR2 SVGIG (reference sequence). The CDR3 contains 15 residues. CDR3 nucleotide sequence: TGTGCCTGGAGCTATGGAAGCTCCTATAATTCACCCCTCCACTTT. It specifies CAWSYGSSYNSPLHF.

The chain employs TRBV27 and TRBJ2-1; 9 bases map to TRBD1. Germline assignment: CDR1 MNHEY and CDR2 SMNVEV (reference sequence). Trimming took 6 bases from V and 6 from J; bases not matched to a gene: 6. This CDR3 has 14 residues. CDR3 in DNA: TGTGCCAGCAGCTGGGGGACAGGGCGCAATGAGCAGTTCTTC. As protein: CASSWGTGRNEQFF.

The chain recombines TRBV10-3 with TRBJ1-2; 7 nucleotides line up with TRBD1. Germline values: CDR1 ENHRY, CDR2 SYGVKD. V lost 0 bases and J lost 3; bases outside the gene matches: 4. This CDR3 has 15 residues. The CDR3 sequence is CAISESTGRHYGYTF. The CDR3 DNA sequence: TGTGCCATCAGTGAGTCGACAGGGCGTCACTATGGCTACACCTTC.

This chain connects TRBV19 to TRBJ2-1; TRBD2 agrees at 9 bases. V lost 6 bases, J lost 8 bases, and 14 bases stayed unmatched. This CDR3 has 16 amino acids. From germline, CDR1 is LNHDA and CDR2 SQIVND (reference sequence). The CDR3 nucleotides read TGTGCCAGTAGGGTCCCCCAGGCGGGGGGGCGATATGAGCAGTTCTTC. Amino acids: CASRVPQAGGRYEQFF.

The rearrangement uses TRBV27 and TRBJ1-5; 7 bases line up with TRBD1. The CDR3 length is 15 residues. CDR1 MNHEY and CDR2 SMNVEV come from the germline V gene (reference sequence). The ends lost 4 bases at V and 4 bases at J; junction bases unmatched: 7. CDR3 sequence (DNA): TGTGCCAGCAGTTATACAGGGGCTGGTAATCAGCCCCAGCATTTT. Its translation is CASSYTGAGNQPQHF.

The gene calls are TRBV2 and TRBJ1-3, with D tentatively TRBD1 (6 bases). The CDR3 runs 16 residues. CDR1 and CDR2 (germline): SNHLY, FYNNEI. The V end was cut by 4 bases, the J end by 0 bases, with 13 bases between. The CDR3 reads CASSVNRAISGNTIYF. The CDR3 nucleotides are TGTGCCAGCAGTGTAAACAGGGCCATCTCTGGAAACACCATATATTTT.